One sample yielded the 24 T cell receptor beta chains listed below, sequenced in a study of OX40 agonist ivuxolimab in advanced cancers. The data were produced by immunoSEQ multiplex PCR, yet TCRdb's version contains in-frame clones alone and is incomplete. The repertoire holds around 84,000 clones, with roughly four fifths as singletons. This specimen consisted of CD4+ or CD8+ T cells sorted from blood, obtained in a trial of the OX40 agonist ivuxolimab. The receptor set was obtained from an adult with an advanced solid tumor such as melanoma, head and neck, liver or kidney cancer.

The J gene is TRBJ2-1, the V gene TRBV2; 8 bases are shared with TRBD2. The CDR3 contains 15 residues. CDR1 and CDR2 from the germline V gene are SNHLY and FYNNEI. The J segment lost 4 bases and the V segment lost 5 bases, leaving 7 bases of the junction unmatched. The CDR3 DNA follows: TGTGCCAGCAGTAAACTAGCGGTCCTATACAATGAGCAGTTCTTC. Translating it yields CASSKLAVLYNEQFF.

This rearrangement joins TRBV27 to TRBJ1-2, with D possibly being TRBD1 (5 bases). With 1 base removed from V and 8 bases from J, the gap between germline ends came to 8 bases. Germline CDR1 is MNHEY and CDR2 is SMNVEV (reference sequence). CDR3 length: 12 amino acids. The CDR3 loop is CASSLYGDGYTF. The CDR3 region has the DNA TGTGCCAGCAGTTTATACGGGGACGGCTACACCTTC.

V usage is TRBV18 and J usage is TRBJ2-1; weak D call: TRBD1 (6 bases). Germline CDR1 reads KGHSH; CDR2 reads LQKENI. Trimming shortened V by 3 bases and J by 3 bases, and 15 bases separated the two germline ends. The CDR3 runs to 16 residues. The CDR3 nucleotides are TGTGCCAGCTCACCTTCCCGGGACACGTACTACAATGAGCAGTTCTTC. Protein sequence: CASSPSRDTYYNEQFF.

CDR3 sequence: CASSTTGDHNSPLHF. In DNA, the CDR3 is TGCGCCAGCAGCACTACAGGGGATCATAATTCACCCCTCCACTTT. The chain has TRBV5-1 and TRBJ1-6; 7 bases line up with TRBD1. The CDR3 contains 15 residues. Germline V gene lookup returns CDR1 SGHRS and CDR2 YFSETQ. The V and J ends lost 4 bases and 5 bases, in that order; junction bases with no gene match: 6.

The chain links TRBV2 to TRBJ1-1, with D unresolved. Germline assignment: CDR1 SNHLY and CDR2 FYNNEI. The V and J ends lost 8 bases and 0 bases respectively, with 10 bases between them. This CDR3 spans 13 amino acids. The CDR3 region has the DNA TGTGCCAGCCTGCCCGGAGTGAACACTGAAGCTTTCTTT. Protein sequence: CASLPGVNTEAFF.

J is TRBJ2-3 and V is TRBV5-6; TRBD2 aligns across 13 bases. Germline values: CDR1 SGHDT, CDR2 YYEEEE. V lost 5 bases and J lost 6; bases outside the gene matches: 6. This CDR3 is 15 amino acids long. The chain's CDR3 is CASRRLAGGRDTQYF. The CDR3 nucleotides are TGTGCCAGCAGACGACTAGCGGGGGGCCGGGATACGCAGTATTTT.

The rearrangement joins TRBV5-1 to TRBJ2-1, with 10 bases matching TRBD2. This CDR3 contains 15 residues. J was trimmed by 7 bases and V by 0 bases; bases with no gene match: 4. Germline values: CDR1 SGHRS, CDR2 YFSETQ. The CDR3 protein is CASSLGTSGPNEQFF. CDR3 coding DNA: TGCGCCAGCAGCTTGGGGACTAGCGGACCAAATGAGCAGTTCTTC.

J is TRBJ1-4 and V is TRBV7-2; D is ambiguous. Germline V gives CDR1 SGHTA, CDR2 FQGNSA. This CDR3 contains 14 residues. V lost 7 bases and J 8 bases, leaving 17 bases between the germline ends. CDR3: CASTLDQTPEKLFF. The CDR3 bases are TGTGCCAGCACCCTTGACCAAACCCCGGAAAAACTGTTTTTT.

The chain combines TRBV6-5 with TRBJ2-7, with D uncertain. CDR1 is MNHEY, CDR2 SVGAGI, per germline. V was shortened by 2 bases and J by 1 base, with 6 bases between the two germline ends. This CDR3 spans 13 amino acids. CDR3: CASSYRKSYEQYF. The CDR3 DNA is TGTGCCAGCAGTTACCGCAAATCCTACGAGCAGTACTTC.

J is TRBJ2-5 and V is TRBV5-1, with 8 bases that match TRBD1. V gave up 3 bases and J gave up 5 bases; unmatched junction bases: 9. This CDR3 is built from 15 residues. Germline V gives CDR1 SGHRS, CDR2 YFSETQ. The CDR3 bases are TGCGCCAGCAGCTCGGACGGGTCAGGGGGCGAGACCCAGTACTTC. Protein: CASSSDGSGGETQYF. The full variable domain, its missing parts supplied by reference TRBV5-1 and TRBJ2-5, is KAGVTQTPRYLIKTRGQQVTLSCSPISGHRSVSWYQQTPGQGLQFLFEYFSETQRNKGNFPGRFSGRQFSNSRSEMNVSTLELGDSALYLCASSSDGSGGETQYFGPGTRLLVL.

This chain joins TRBV9 and TRBJ2-3; the D is unclear. This CDR3 contains 15 residues. The germline gives CDR1 SGDLS, CDR2 YYNGEE. The V end was cut by 4 bases, the J end by 0 bases, with 12 bases between. The CDR3 nucleotides are TGTGCCAGCAGCATTAGGATAGGTAGCACAGATACGCAGTATTTT. This sequence encodes CASSIRIGSTDTQYF.

V gene TRBV7-9 combines with J gene TRBJ2-3; tentatively, D is TRBD1 (6 bases). Per germline, CDR1 SEHNR and CDR2 FQNEAQ (reference sequence). The V gene lost 4 bases and the J gene lost 0 bases, with 11 bases spanning the gap. The CDR3 length is 15 residues. CDR3 amino acids: CASSWVGASTDTQYF. The CDR3 DNA follows: TGTGCCAGCAGCTGGGTGGGGGCCAGCACAGATACGCAGTATTTT.

The chain's CDR3 is CASSVDSFTYEQYF. Here the CDR3 DNA reads TGTGCCAGCAGCGTAGACAGCTTTACCTACGAGCAGTACTTC. The gene calls are TRBV9 and TRBJ2-7; D unresolved. V gave up 0 bases and J gave up 2 bases, with 9 bases separating them. CDR1 is SGDLS, CDR2 YYNGEE, per germline. This CDR3 contains 14 residues.

This sequence joins TRBV5-8 and TRBJ1-6; D unresolved. Germline CDR1 reads SGHTS; CDR2 reads YDEGEE. V lost 2 bases and J lost 7, with 10 bases in between. This CDR3 is built from 14 residues. DNA of the CDR3: TGTGCCAGCAGCTTCCCGGGGAGGAATTCACCCCTCCACTTT. Translation: CASSFPGRNSPLHF.

This chain uses TRBV25-1 with TRBJ1-4, with TRBD1 matching over 7 bases. This CDR3 spans 14 amino acids. Germline loops: CDR1 MGHDK, CDR2 SYGVNS. The V and J ends lost 4 bases and 8 bases, in that order; junction bases with no gene match: 7. The CDR3 sequence is CASSVRGEREKLFF. The CDR3 DNA is TGTGCCAGCAGTGTCAGGGGGGAACGGGAAAAACTGTTTTTT.

This chain uses TRBV28 with TRBJ1-5; TRBD1 matches at 7 bases. The germline V gene encodes CDR1 MDHEN and CDR2 SYDVKM. V trimming: 3 bases; J trimming: 10 bases; junction bases outside the gene matches: 9. This CDR3 is built from 14 residues. The CDR3 is CASSLPRTGSPQHF. Written as DNA, the CDR3 is TGTGCCAGCAGTTTGCCCCGGACAGGATCCCCCCAGCATTTT.

V gene TRBV27 combines with J gene TRBJ2-2; D is perhaps TRBD2 (6 bases). V was trimmed by 7 bases and J by 2 bases, leaving 17 bases between them. This CDR3 has 16 amino acids. CDR1 is MNHEY and CDR2 is SMNVEV in the germline V gene (reference sequence). The DNA of the CDR3 is TGTGCCAGCACCGCCTACGGCGGGGCAAACACCGGGGAGCTGTTTTTT. Its translation: CASTAYGGANTGELFF.

Comments on this clone: A junction end diverges from the germline sequence, so it may reflect a read error. The V call is TRBV5-1, the J call TRBJ2-1; the D gene is possibly TRBD2 (7 bases). This CDR3 region has 17 residues. The germline V gene encodes CDR1 SGHRS and CDR2 YFSETQ. In DNA form, the CDR3 reads TGCGTCAGCAGCGCTCGGGGTGCGGGGGCATCCTACAATGAGCAGTTCTTC. Translating gives CVSSARGAGASYNEQFF.

This chain connects TRBV6-5 to TRBJ2-3; 8 nucleotides match TRBD2. The CDR3 totals 13 residues. V lost 4 bases to trimming and J lost 6 bases; unmatched junction nucleotides: 3. The germline V gene has CDR1 MNHEY and CDR2 SVGAGI. The CDR3 DNA reads TGTGCCAGCAGTTCCCGACTAGCGGATACGCAGTATTTT. Its protein product is CASSSRLADTQYF.

The chain is built from TRBV7-8 and TRBJ1-5; 7 bases are shared with TRBD1. The CDR3 is 18 amino acids. After removal of 5 bases from V and 3 bases from J, the junction contained 16 bases not matched to a gene. Germline V gene lookup returns CDR1 SGHVS and CDR2 FQNEAQ. CDR3 amino acids: CASSSKTGAGVVNQPQHF. DNA for the CDR3: TGTGCCAGCAGCAGCAAAACAGGGGCCGGAGTAGTCAATCAGCCCCAGCATTTT.

The rearrangement joins TRBV18 to TRBJ1-5, with D possibly matching TRBD1 (6 bases). Per the germline V gene, CDR1 is KGHSH and CDR2 is LQKENI. This CDR3 has 14 amino acids. V was clipped by 6 bases and J by 4 bases, with 13 bases between them. This CDR3 reads CASSPSTGNQPQHF. The DNA for the CDR3 is TGTGCCAGCTCGCCATCTACAGGGAATCAGCCCCAGCATTTT.

In this sample, this clone turned up a few times. V gene TRBV6-6 combines with J gene TRBJ2-1; tentatively, D is TRBD2 (5 bases). From germline, CDR1 is MNHNY and CDR2 SVGAGI (reference sequence). There are 14 residues in the CDR3. The V end lost 7 bases, the J end lost 6 bases, and 16 bases lay between the germline ends. The CDR3: CASTRAGVGNEQFF. The CDR3 DNA follows: TGTGCCAGCACGAGGGCAGGAGTAGGCAATGAGCAGTTCTTC.

The genes are TRBV6-5 and TRBJ2-5; the match to TRBD2 covers 12 bases. The CDR3 loop spans 16 amino acids. J was trimmed by 1 base and V by 4 bases; bases with no gene match: 4. CDR1 is MNHEY and CDR2 is SVGAGI in the germline V gene. As DNA, the CDR3 is TGTGCCAGCAGTTGGAGGACTAGCGGGACCCAAGAGACCCAGTACTTC. Amino acid sequence: CASSWRTSGTQETQYF.

This chain uses TRBV29-1 with TRBJ2-3, with 12 positions matching TRBD2. Germline V gene data show CDR1 as SQVTM and CDR2 as ANQGSEA. The junction had 2 bases not matched to a gene; V was cut back by 6 bases and J by 1 base. The CDR3 contains 14 residues. The CDR3 loop is CSVRTSGGTDTQYF. The CDR3, as DNA: TGCAGCGTGCGGACTAGCGGGGGCACAGATACGCAGTATTTT.